This T cell receptor (beta chain) was identified during a study of blood T cell repertoires in COVID-19. Measured with immunoSEQ multiplex PCR; TCRdb has only the in-frame clones, and not every one. There are over 200,000 clones in the sample; around 89% occur only once, and roughly 3% lies in the top ten. The CDR3 extends over 14 amino acids. Germline CDR1 reads SGHTA; CDR2 reads FQGTGA. V was trimmed by 5 bases and J by 4 bases, leaving 13 bases between them. Patients in Seattle were enrolled during active infection, then followed longitudinally. This TCR was recovered from a man under 40 with COVID-19, enrolled during active disease. The V gene is TRBV7-3, the J gene TRBJ2-3, with D maybe TRBD1 (5 bases). Material: peripheral blood. CDR3 residues: CASSLGAVPDTQYF. DNA of the CDR3: TGTGCCAGCAGCCTAGGGGCAGTCCCAGATACGCAGTATTTT.